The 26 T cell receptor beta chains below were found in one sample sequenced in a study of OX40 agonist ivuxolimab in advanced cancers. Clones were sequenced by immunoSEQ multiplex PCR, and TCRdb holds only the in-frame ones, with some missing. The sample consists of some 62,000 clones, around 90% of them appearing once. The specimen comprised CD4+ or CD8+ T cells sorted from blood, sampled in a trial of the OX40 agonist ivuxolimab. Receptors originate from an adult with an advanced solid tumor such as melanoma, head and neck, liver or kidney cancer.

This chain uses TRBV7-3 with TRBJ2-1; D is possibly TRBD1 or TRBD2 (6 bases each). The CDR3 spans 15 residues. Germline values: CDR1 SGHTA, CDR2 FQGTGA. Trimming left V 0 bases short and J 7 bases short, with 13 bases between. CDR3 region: CASSLTKGGFNEQFF. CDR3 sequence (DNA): TGTGCCAGCAGCTTAACGAAGGGGGGTTTTAATGAGCAGTTCTTC.

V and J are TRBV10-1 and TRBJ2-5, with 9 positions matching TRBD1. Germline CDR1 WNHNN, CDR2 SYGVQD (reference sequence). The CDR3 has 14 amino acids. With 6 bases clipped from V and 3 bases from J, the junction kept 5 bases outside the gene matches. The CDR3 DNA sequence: TGCGCCAGCAGAGGGGACAGGGCGGAAGAGACCCAGTACTTC. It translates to CASRGDRAEETQYF.

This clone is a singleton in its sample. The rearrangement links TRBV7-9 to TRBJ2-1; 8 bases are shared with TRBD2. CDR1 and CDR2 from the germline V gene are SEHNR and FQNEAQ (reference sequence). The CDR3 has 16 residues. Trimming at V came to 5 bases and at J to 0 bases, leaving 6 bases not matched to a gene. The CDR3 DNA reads TGTGCCAGCAGCCCGGGAGGGCCCCCCTCCTACAATGAGCAGTTCTTC. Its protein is CASSPGGPPSYNEQFF.

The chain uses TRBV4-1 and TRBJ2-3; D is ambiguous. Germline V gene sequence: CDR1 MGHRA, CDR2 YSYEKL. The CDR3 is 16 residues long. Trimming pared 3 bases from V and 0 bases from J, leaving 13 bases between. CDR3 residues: CASSHRTDPSTDTQYF. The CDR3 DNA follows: TGCGCCAGCAGCCACCGCACTGACCCAAGCACAGATACGCAGTATTTT.

The CDR3 region is CASSPPSGGTDTQYF. DNA of the CDR3: TGCGCCAGCAGCCCCCCTAGCGGGGGCACAGATACGCAGTATTTT. This sequence joins TRBV5-1 and TRBJ2-3; 9 bases are a match to TRBD2. In germline, CDR1 is SGHRS, CDR2 YFSETQ. The CDR3 spans 15 residues. V was pared by 4 bases and J by 1 base, with 4 bases of the junction left unmatched.

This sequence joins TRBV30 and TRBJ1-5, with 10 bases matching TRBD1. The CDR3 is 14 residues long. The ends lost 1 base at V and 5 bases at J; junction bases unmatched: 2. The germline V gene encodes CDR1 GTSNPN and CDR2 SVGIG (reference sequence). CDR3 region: CAWSGDRGYQPQHF. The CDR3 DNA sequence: TGTGCCTGGAGTGGGGACAGGGGTTATCAGCCCCAGCATTTT.

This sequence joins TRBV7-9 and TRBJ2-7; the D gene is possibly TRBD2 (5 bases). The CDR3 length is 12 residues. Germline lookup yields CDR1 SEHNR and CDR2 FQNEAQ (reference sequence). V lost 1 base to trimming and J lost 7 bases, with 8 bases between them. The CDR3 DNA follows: TGTGCCAGCAGCTTAGGCCGGGAAGAGCAGTACTTC. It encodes CASSLGREEQYF.

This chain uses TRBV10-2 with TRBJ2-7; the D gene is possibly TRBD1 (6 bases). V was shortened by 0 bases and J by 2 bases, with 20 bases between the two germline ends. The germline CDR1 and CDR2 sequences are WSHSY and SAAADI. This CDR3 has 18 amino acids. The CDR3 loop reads CASSESLSVGTFTYEQYF. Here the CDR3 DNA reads TGCGCCAGCAGTGAGTCCCTCTCAGTCGGGACATTTACCTACGAGCAGTACTTC.

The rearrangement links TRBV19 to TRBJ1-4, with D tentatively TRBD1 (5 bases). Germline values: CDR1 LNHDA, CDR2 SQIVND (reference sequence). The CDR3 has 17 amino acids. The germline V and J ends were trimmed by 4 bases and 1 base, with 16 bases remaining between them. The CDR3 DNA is TGTGCCAGTAGTACGACAGTTCTCCGCGTAACTAATGAAAAACTGTTTTTT. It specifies CASSTTVLRVTNEKLFF.

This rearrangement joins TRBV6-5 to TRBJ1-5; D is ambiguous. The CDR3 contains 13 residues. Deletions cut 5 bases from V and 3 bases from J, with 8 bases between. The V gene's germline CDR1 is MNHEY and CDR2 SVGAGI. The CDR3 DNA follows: TGTGCCAGCAGTGCAAGGATCAATCAGCCCCAGCATTTT. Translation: CASSARINQPQHF.

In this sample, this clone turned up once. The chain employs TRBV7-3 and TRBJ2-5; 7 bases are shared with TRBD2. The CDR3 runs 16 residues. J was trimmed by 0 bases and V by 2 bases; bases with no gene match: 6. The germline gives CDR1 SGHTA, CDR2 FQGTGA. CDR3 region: CASSLFSGSYQETQYF. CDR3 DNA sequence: TGTGCCAGCAGCTTATTTAGCGGGTCCTACCAAGAGACCCAGTACTTC.

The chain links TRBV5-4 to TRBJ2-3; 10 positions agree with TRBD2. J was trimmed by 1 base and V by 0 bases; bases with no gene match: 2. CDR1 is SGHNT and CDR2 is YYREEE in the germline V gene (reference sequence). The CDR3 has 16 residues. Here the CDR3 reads CASSLVLAGGTDTQYF. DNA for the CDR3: TGTGCCAGCAGCTTGGTTCTAGCGGGAGGCACAGATACGCAGTATTTT.

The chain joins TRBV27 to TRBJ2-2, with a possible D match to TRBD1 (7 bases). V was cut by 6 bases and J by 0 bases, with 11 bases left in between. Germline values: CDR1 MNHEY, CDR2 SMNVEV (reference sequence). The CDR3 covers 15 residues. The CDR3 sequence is CASRQGGTNTGELFF. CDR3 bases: TGTGCCAGCAGGCAGGGGGGTACGAACACCGGGGAGCTGTTTTTT.

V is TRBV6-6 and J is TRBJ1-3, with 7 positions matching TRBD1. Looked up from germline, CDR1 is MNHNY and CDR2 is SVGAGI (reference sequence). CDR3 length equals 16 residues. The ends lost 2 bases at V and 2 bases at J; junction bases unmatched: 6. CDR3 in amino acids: CASSYPQGGTGNTIYF. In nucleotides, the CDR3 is TGTGCCAGCAGTTACCCCCAGGGGGGCACTGGAAACACCATATATTTT.

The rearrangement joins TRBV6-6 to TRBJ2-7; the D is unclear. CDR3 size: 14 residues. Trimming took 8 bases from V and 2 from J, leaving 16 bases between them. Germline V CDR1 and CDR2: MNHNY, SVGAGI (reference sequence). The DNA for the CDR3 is TGTGCCAGCGGGCGTTCTCTCGACACCTACGAGCAGTACTTC. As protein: CASGRSLDTYEQYF.

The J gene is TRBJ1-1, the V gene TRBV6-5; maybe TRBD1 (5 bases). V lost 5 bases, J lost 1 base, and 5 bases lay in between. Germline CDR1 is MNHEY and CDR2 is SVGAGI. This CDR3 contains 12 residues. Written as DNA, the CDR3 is TGTGCCAGCAGTGGACAGAACACTGAAGCTTTCTTT. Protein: CASSGQNTEAFF.

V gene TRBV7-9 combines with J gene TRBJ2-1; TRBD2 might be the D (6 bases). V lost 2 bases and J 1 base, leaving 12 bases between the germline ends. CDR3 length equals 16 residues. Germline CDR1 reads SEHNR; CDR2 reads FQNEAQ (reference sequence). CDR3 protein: CASSLIGGMSYNEQFF. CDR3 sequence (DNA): TGTGCCAGCAGCTTAATTGGAGGGATGTCCTACAATGAGCAGTTCTTC.

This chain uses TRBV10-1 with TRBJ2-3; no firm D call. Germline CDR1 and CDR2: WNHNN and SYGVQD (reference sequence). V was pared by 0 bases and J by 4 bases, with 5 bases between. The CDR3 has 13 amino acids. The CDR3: CASSESGPDTQYF. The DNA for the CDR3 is TGCGCCAGCAGTGAGTCGGGTCCAGATACGCAGTATTTT.

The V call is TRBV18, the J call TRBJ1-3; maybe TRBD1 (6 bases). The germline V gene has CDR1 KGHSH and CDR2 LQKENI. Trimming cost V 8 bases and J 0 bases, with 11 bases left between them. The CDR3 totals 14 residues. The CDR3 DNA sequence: TGTGCCAGCCCCGGGACAAACTCTGGAAACACCATATATTTT. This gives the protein CASPGTNSGNTIYF.

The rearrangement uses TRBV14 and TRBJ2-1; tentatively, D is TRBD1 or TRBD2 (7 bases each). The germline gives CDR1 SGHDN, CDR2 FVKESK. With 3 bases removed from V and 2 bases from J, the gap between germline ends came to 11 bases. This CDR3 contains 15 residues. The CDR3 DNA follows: TGTGCCAGCAGCCACCAGGGGGGGCCCTACAATGAGCAGTTCTTC. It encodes CASSHQGGPYNEQFF.

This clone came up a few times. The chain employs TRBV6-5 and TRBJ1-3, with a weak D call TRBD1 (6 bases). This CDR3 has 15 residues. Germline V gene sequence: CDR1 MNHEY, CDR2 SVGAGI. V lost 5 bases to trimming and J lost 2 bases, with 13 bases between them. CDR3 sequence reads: CASSTTGTPGNTIYF. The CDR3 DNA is TGTGCCAGCAGTACAACCGGGACACCTGGAAACACCATATATTTT.

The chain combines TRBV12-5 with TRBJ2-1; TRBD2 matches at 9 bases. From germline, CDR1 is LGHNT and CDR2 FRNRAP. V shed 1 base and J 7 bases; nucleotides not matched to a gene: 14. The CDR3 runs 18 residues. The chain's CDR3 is CASGLAPVIAGVGNEQFF. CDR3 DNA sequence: TGTGCTAGTGGTTTGGCCCCAGTTATAGCGGGAGTTGGGAATGAGCAGTTCTTC. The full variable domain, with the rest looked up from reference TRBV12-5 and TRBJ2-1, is DARVTQTPRHKVTEMGQEVTMRCQPILGHNTVFWYRQTMMQGLELLAYFRNRAPLDDSGMPKDRFSAEMPDATLATLKIQPSEPRDSAVYFCASGLAPVIAGVGNEQFFGPGTRLTVL.

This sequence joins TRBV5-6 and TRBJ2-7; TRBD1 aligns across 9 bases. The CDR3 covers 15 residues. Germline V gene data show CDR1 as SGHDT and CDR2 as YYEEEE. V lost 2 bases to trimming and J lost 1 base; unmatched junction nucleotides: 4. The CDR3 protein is CASSLQGAGSYEQYF. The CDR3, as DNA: TGTGCCAGCAGCTTACAGGGGGCAGGATCCTACGAGCAGTACTTC.

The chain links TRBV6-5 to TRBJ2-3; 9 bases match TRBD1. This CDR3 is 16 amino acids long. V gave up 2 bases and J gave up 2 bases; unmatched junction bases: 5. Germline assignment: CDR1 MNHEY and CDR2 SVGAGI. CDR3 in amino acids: CASSYVGQGYTDTQYF. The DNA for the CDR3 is TGTGCCAGCAGTTACGTCGGACAGGGGTACACAGATACGCAGTATTTT.

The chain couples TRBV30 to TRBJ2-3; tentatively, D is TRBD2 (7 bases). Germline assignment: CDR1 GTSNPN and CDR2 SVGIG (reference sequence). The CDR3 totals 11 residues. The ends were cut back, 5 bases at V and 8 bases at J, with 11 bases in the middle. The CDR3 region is CAWLGGPTQYF. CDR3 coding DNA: TGTGCCTGGTTGGGGGGGCCTACGCAGTATTTT. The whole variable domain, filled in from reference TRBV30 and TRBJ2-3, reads SQTIHQWPATLVQPVGSPLSLECTVEGTSNPNLYWYRQAAGRGLQLLFYSVGIGQISSEVPQNLSASRPQDRQFILSSKKLLLSDSGFYLCAWLGGPTQYFGPGTRLTVL.

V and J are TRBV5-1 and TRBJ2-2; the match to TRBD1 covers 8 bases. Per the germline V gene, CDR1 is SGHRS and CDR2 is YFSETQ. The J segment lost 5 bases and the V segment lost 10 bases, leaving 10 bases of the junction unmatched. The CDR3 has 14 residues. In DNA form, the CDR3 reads TGCGCCGGCAAGCAGGGGGCAGGGACCGGGGAGCTGTTTTTT. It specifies CAGKQGAGTGELFF.